These 24 T cell receptor beta chains came from one sample sequenced in a study of vaccination effects on CD4 cells after COVID-19. These receptors lack a known antigen. CD4+ T cells specific for antigen were expanded with viral peptide pools by the ViraFEST assay before sequencing. A 10-day culture period preceded the isolation of CD4+ T cells. Two-dose BNT162b2 or mRNA-1273 vaccination was given to participants. TCRdb keeps only in-frame clones here, not all; method: immunoSEQ multiplex PCR. The repertoire includes 80,000 to 95,000 clones, roughly 80% of them detected once, and more than 1% sits in the top ten. The material was CD4+ T cells from PBMCs cultured with HCoV-OC43 spike peptides, obtained after COVID-19 vaccination. Sample subset: HCoV-OC43 spike overlapping peptide pool stimulation. These receptors originate from a human donor who received a COVID-19 vaccine.

In this sample, this clone turned up a few times. The genes are TRBV5-4 and TRBJ1-2; D is uncertain. With 0 bases removed from V and 4 bases from J, the gap between germline ends came to 13 bases. Germline V gene lookup returns CDR1 SGHNT and CDR2 YYREEE (reference sequence). The CDR3 runs 15 residues. In nucleotides, the CDR3 is TGTGCCAGCAGCTTGGGGCAGAACGGATTCTATGGCTACACCTTC. It translates to CASSLGQNGFYGYTF.

The rearrangement links TRBV5-1 to TRBJ1-1, with D unresolved. The length of the CDR3 is 17 residues. Germline CDR1 is SGHRS and CDR2 is YFSETQ. The ends were cut back, 0 bases at V and 0 bases at J, with 15 bases in the middle. CDR3 loop: CASSLVSGGGMNTEAFF. DNA of the CDR3: TGCGCCAGCAGCTTGGTTTCAGGCGGTGGGATGAACACTGAAGCTTTCTTT.

DNA of the CDR3: TGCGCCAGCACACCCCGATCAGGGGCAGCTAATGAAAAACTGTTTTTT. Translated: CASTPRSGAANEKLFF. This chain joins TRBV5-1 and TRBJ1-4; maybe TRBD1 (6 bases). Germline CDR1 reads SGHRS; CDR2 reads YFSETQ. Between the trimmed V and J ends, which lost 6 bases and 3 bases, there was a span of 18 bases. This CDR3 spans 16 amino acids.

The V call is TRBV6-5, the J call TRBJ1-1; D ambiguous. Germline V gives CDR1 MNHEY, CDR2 SVGAGI. This CDR3 has 13 amino acids. V shed 8 bases and J shed 1 base, with 11 bases lying between them. CDR3 region: CASRGPGNTEAFF. CDR3 DNA sequence: TGTGCCAGCCGAGGGCCAGGGAACACTGAAGCTTTCTTT.

The rearrangement uses TRBV18 and TRBJ2-1; weak D call: TRBD1 (7 bases). The V end lost 1 base, the J end lost 6 bases, and 19 bases lay between the germline ends. Per the germline V gene, CDR1 is KGHSH and CDR2 is LQKENI. CDR3 size: 17 residues. CDR3 in amino acids: CASSPLLDRVGGNEQFF. CDR3 nucleotide sequence: TGTGCCAGCTCACCACTCCTCGACAGGGTCGGGGGCAATGAGCAGTTCTTC. The full variable domain, its missing parts supplied by reference TRBV18 and TRBJ2-1, is NAGVMQNPRHLVRRRGQEARLRCSPMKGHSHVYWYRQLPEEGLKFMVYLQKENIIDESGMPKERFSAEFPKEGPSILRIQQVVRGDSAAYFCASSPLLDRVGGNEQFFGPGTRLTVL.

V gene TRBV7-8 combines with J gene TRBJ1-5; 9 nucleotides align to TRBD1. V gave up 0 bases and J gave up 6 bases; unmatched junction bases: 3. Germline V gene lookup returns CDR1 SGHVS and CDR2 FQNEAQ. CDR3 length equals 15 residues. In DNA, the CDR3 is TGTGCCAGCAGCTTAGCGACAGGGGGAGGTCAGCCCCAGCATTTT. Translated: CASSLATGGGQPQHF.

The chain joins TRBV20-1 to TRBJ1-4; D is undetermined. V was trimmed by 1 base and J by 7 bases, leaving 4 bases between them. CDR1 is DFQATT, CDR2 SNEGSKA, per germline (reference sequence). This CDR3 region has 11 residues. CDR3 protein: CSARAPEKLFF. The CDR3 DNA follows: TGCAGTGCTAGAGCCCCTGAAAAACTGTTTTTT.

This chain uses TRBV12-3 or TRBV12-4 with TRBJ1-1; the D gene is possibly TRBD1 (6 bases). Trimming cost V 6 bases and J 4 bases, with 12 bases left between them. The CDR3 is made up of 13 amino acids. The CDR3 DNA reads as TGTGCCAGCAGCTTCTACAGGGCCACTGAAGCTTTCTTT. Amino acid sequence: CASSFYRATEAFF.

The genes are TRBV10-1 and TRBJ2-2; 9 positions agree with TRBD1. Trimming cost V 6 bases and J 5 bases; bases outside gene matches: 4. Germline V gene lookup returns CDR1 WNHNN and CDR2 SYGVQD (reference sequence). The CDR3 totals 14 residues. The CDR3 coding sequence is TGCGCCAGCAGGAGGACAGGGGAGACCGGGGAGCTGTTTTTT. This codes for CASRRTGETGELFF.

The gene calls are TRBV10-3 and TRBJ2-3; 8 bases are a match to TRBD2. Germline-derived CDR1 and CDR2 are ENHRY and SYGVKD. This CDR3 contains 16 residues. V shed 0 bases and J 5 bases; nucleotides not matched to a gene: 7. The CDR3: CAISESTGLGLDTQYF. The CDR3 coding sequence is TGTGCCATCAGTGAGTCGACGGGACTAGGGCTAGATACGCAGTATTTT.

This chain connects TRBV6-5 to TRBJ2-5, with unresolved D. Germline CDR1 is MNHEY and CDR2 is SVGAGI. The ends were cut back, 6 bases at V and 5 bases at J, with 16 bases in the middle. CDR3 length: 14 amino acids. CDR3 region: CASRPSAAGETQYF. As DNA, the CDR3 is TGTGCCAGCAGGCCTTCGGCGGCCGGGGAGACCCAGTACTTC.

J is TRBJ1-1 and V is TRBV27, with D possibly matching TRBD1 (6 bases). Germline CDR1 and CDR2: MNHEY and SMNVEV (reference sequence). This CDR3 is built from 13 residues. Deletions cut 3 bases from V and 11 bases from J, with 16 bases between. CDR3 protein: CASSFSLDSPAFF. The DNA for the CDR3 is TGTGCCAGCAGTTTCAGTCTGGACAGTCCCGCTTTCTTT.

In this sample, this clone is medium-sized (0.01 to 0.1%). This chain connects TRBV3-1 (or the pseudogene TRBV3-2) to TRBJ1-6; tentative D call: TRBD1 (5 bases). The CDR3 is 12 residues long. The V gene lost 6 bases and the J gene lost 8 bases, with 8 bases spanning the gap. Germline V lookup: CDR1 LGHDT, CDR2 YNNKEL (reference sequence). The CDR3 sequence: CASSPGYSPLHF. The CDR3 DNA is TGTGCCAGCAGTCCAGGGTATTCACCCCTCCACTTT.

The genes are TRBV7-9 and TRBJ2-3; TRBD2 aligns across 11 bases. This CDR3 has 14 amino acids. The V gene end was trimmed by 1 base and the J gene end by 7 bases; junction bases not matched to a gene: 1. Germline-derived CDR1 and CDR2 are SEHNR and FQNEAQ (reference sequence). The CDR3 DNA is TGTGCCAGCAGCTTAGTAGCGGGGGGGCATACGCAGTATTTT. Translated: CASSLVAGGHTQYF. The whole variable domain, remainder taken from reference TRBV7-9 and TRBJ2-3, is DTGVSQNPRHKITKRGQNVTFRCDPISEHNRLYWYRQTLGQGPEFLTYFQNEAQLEKSRLLSDRFSAERPKGSFSTLEIQRTEQGDSAMYLCASSLVAGGHTQYFGPGTRLTVL.

The chain has TRBV5-1 and TRBJ1-3; D gene ambiguous. Looked up from germline, CDR1 is SGHRS and CDR2 is YFSETQ. Trimming pared 0 bases from V and 9 bases from J, leaving 4 bases between. The length of the CDR3 is 11 residues. The CDR3 DNA reads TGCGCCAGCAGCTTGGGCGGCACCATATATTTT. Amino acids: CASSLGGTIYF.

This clone was picked up a small number of times. The rearrangement uses TRBV7-9 and TRBJ2-2, with D perhaps assigned TRBD1 or TRBD2 (5 bases each). This CDR3 has 14 amino acids. Looked up from germline, CDR1 is SEHNR and CDR2 is FQNEAQ (reference sequence). With 7 bases removed from V and 3 bases from J, the gap between germline ends came to 12 bases. CDR3 protein: CASTSGSYTGELFF. In DNA, the CDR3 is TGTGCCAGCACCTCAGGGAGCTACACCGGGGAGCTGTTTTTT.

This rearrangement joins TRBV27 to TRBJ1-1; 9 bases map to TRBD1. CDR1 MNHEY and CDR2 SMNVEV come from the germline V gene (reference sequence). The length of the CDR3 is 16 residues. With 4 bases clipped from V and 3 bases from J, the junction kept 9 bases outside the gene matches. Written as DNA, the CDR3 is TGTGCCAGCAGTTGGAGGGCGGGACAGGGCGACACTGAAGCTTTCTTT. Its protein is CASSWRAGQGDTEAFF.

V is TRBV5-1 and J is TRBJ2-3; tentative D call: TRBD1 (6 bases). The CDR3 spans 14 residues. Trimming shortened V by 0 bases and J by 3 bases, and 8 bases separated the two germline ends. The V gene's germline CDR1 is SGHRS and CDR2 YFSETQ. The CDR3 sequence is CASSLEGGTDTQYF. The CDR3 nucleotides read TGCGCCAGCAGCTTGGAAGGGGGAACAGATACGCAGTATTTT. The variable domain in full, completed from reference TRBV5-1 and TRBJ2-3, reads KAGVTQTPRYLIKTRGQQVTLSCSPISGHRSVSWYQQTPGQGLQFLFEYFSETQRNKGNFPGRFSGRQFSNSRSEMNVSTLELGDSALYLCASSLEGGTDTQYFGPGTRLTVL.

This chain links TRBV6-2 or TRBV6-3 with TRBJ1-2, with no clear D. Germline V gene sequence: CDR1 MNHEY, CDR2 SVGEGT. V lost 2 bases and J 4 bases, leaving 11 bases between the germline ends. CDR3 size: 14 residues. The DNA of the CDR3 is TGTGCCAGCAGTTACCTTGGGCAGAGCTATGGCTACACCTTC. It specifies CASSYLGQSYGYTF.

The chain joins TRBV6-5 to TRBJ1-1; D uncertain. Germline lookup yields CDR1 MNHEY and CDR2 SVGAGI. The length of the CDR3 is 13 residues. V lost 8 bases, J lost 1 base, and 11 bases lay in between. The CDR3 DNA reads as TGTGCCAGCTTGAACAGACCGAACACTGAAGCTTTCTTT. This gives the protein CASLNRPNTEAFF.

The rearrangement links TRBV6-1 to TRBJ2-7; D is undetermined. Germline V CDR1 and CDR2: MNHNS, SASEGT. V dropped 2 bases and J dropped 5 bases, with 7 bases sitting between them. The CDR3 is made up of 12 amino acids. CDR3 residues: CASSEYPNEQYV. The CDR3 DNA follows: TGTGCCAGCAGTGAATATCCGAACGAGCAGTACGTC.

The V gene is TRBV15, the J gene TRBJ1-5; perhaps TRBD1 as D (6 bases). Looked up from germline, CDR1 is LNHNV and CDR2 is YYDKDF (reference sequence). The CDR3 consists of 13 residues. The V end was cut by 3 bases, the J end by 6 bases, with 9 bases between. CDR3 amino acids: CATSRTGVQPQHF. The CDR3 bases are TGTGCCACCAGCAGGACAGGCGTTCAGCCCCAGCATTTT.

CDR3 nucleotide sequence: TGTGCCAGCAGTTACGGAGGGGTATCCTACAATGAGCAGTTCTTC. Protein sequence: CASSYGGVSYNEQFF. The chain is built from TRBV6-5 and TRBJ2-1; TRBD2 might be the D (6 bases). The CDR3 spans 15 residues. The V end was cut by 2 bases, the J end by 1 base, with 9 bases between. Germline CDR1 reads MNHEY; CDR2 reads SVGAGI.

The gene calls are TRBV6-6 and TRBJ2-3; a possible D gene is TRBD1 (6 bases). V gave up 4 bases and J gave up 4 bases, with 12 bases separating them. Germline CDR1 MNHNY, CDR2 SVGAGI (reference sequence). This CDR3 has 14 amino acids. The CDR3 DNA sequence: TGTGCCAGCAGTTCCATCACAGGGTCAGATACGCAGTATTTT. Translation gives CASSSITGSDTQYF.